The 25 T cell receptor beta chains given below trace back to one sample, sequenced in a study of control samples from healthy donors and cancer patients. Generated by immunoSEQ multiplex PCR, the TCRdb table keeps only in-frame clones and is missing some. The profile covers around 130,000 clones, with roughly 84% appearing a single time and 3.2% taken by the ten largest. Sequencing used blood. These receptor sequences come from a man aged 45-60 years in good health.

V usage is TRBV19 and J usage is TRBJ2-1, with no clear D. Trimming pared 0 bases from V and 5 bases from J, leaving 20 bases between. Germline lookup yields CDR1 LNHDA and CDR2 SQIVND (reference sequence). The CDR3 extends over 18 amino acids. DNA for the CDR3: TGTGCCAGTAGTATAGATCTCACAGAACCCACACCTAACAATGAGCAGTTCTTC. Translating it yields CASSIDLTEPTPNNEQFF.

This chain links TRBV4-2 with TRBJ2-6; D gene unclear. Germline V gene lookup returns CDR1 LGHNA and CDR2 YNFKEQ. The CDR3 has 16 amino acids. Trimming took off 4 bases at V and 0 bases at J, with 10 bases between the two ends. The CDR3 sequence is CASSPQNPSGANVLTF. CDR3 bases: TGTGCCAGCAGCCCTCAGAACCCCTCTGGGGCCAACGTCCTGACTTTC.

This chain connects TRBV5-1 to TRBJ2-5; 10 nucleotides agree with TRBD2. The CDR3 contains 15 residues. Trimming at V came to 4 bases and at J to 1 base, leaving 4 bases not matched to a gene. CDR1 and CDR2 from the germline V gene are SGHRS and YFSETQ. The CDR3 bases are TGCGCCAGCAGCGCCGAGCGGGGGGGCCAAGAGACCCAGTACTTC. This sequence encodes CASSAERGGQETQYF.

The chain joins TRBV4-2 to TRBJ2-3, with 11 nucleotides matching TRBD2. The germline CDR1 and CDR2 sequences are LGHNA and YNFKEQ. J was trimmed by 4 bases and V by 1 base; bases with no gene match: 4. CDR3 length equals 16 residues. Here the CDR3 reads CASSQAGTSGSDTQYF. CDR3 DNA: TGTGCCAGCAGCCAAGCCGGGACTAGCGGATCAGATACGCAGTATTTT.

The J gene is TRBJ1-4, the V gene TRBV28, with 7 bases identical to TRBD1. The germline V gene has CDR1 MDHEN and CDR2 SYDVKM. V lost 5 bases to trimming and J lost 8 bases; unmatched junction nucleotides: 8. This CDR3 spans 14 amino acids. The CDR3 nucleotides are TGTGCCAGCAGTCAGTATACAGGGGTGGAAAAACTGTTTTTT. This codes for CASSQYTGVEKLFF.

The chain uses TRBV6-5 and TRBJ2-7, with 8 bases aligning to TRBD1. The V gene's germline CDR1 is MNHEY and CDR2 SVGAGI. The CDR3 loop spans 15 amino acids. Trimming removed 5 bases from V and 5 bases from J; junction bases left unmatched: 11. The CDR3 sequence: CASSPRGQGLHEQYF. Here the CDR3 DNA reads TGTGCCAGCAGTCCCCGAGGACAGGGTTTGCACGAGCAGTACTTC.

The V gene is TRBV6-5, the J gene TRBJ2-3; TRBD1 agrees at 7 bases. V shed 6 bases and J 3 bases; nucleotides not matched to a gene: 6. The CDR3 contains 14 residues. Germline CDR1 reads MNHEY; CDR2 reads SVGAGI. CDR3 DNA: TGTGCCAGCAGCGGGGACAGCCTAACAGATACGCAGTATTTT. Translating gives CASSGDSLTDTQYF.

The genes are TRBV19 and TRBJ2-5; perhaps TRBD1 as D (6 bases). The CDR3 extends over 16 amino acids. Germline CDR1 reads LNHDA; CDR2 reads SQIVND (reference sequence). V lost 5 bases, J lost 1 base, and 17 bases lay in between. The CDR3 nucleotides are TGTGCCAGTAGTCGGCAGGGGTGGAGTAGCCAAGAGACCCAGTACTTC. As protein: CASSRQGWSSQETQYF.

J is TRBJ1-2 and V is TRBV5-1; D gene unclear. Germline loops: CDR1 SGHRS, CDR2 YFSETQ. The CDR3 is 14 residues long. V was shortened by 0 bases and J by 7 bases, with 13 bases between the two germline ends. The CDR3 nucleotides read TGCGCCAGCAGCTTGGATTCCCTTCTGGTTGGCTACACCTTC. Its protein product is CASSLDSLLVGYTF.

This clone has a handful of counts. The DNA of the CDR3 is TGTGCCTGGAGTCGGCTCCGGGGACTAGCGGGGGGAGGTGAGCAGTTCTTC. Amino acid sequence: CAWSRLRGLAGGGEQFF. The chain employs TRBV30 and TRBJ2-1; 15 bases match TRBD2. This CDR3 has 17 amino acids. Germline V gene lookup returns CDR1 GTSNPN and CDR2 SVGIG (reference sequence). V was clipped by 2 bases and J by 9 bases; unmatched bases: 11. Variable domain in full (rest from reference TRBV30 and TRBJ2-1): SQTIHQWPATLVQPVGSPLSLECTVEGTSNPNLYWYRQAAGRGLQLLFYSVGIGQISSEVPQNLSASRPQDRQFILSSKKLLLSDSGFYLCAWSRLRGLAGGGEQFFGPGTRLTVL.

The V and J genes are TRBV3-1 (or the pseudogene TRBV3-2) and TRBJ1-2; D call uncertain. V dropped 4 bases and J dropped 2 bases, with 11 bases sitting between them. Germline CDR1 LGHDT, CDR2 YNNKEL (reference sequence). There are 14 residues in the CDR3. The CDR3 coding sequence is TGTGCCAGCAGCCCACAGACAAGAAACTATGGCTACACCTTC. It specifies CASSPQTRNYGYTF.

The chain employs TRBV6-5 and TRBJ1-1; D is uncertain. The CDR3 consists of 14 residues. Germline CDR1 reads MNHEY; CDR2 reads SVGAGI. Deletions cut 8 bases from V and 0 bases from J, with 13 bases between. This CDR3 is CASLDISLNTEAFF. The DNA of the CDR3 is TGTGCCAGCCTGGATATTTCGTTGAACACTGAAGCTTTCTTT.

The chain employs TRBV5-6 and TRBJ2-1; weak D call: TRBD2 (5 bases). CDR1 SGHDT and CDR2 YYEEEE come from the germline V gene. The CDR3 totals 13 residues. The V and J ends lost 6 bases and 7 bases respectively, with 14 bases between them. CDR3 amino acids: CASNSGVRNEQFF. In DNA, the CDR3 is TGTGCCAGCAACTCCGGGGTACGGAATGAGCAGTTCTTC. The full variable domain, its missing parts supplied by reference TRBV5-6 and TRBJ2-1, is DAGVTQSPTHLIKTRGQQVTLRCSPKSGHDTVSWYQQALGQGPQFIFQYYEEEERQRGNFPDRFSGHQFPNYSSELNVNALLLGDSALYLCASNSGVRNEQFFGPGTRLTVL.

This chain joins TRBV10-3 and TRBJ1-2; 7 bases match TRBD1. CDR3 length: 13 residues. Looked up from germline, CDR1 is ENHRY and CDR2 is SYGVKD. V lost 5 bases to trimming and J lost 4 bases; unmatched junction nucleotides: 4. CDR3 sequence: CAISQGDAYGYTF. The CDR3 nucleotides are TGTGCCATCAGTCAGGGGGACGCCTATGGCTACACCTTC.

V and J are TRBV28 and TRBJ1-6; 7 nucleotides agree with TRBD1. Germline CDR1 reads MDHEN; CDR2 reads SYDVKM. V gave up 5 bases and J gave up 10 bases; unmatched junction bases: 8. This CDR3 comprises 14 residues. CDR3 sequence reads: CASSPHSQGSPLHF. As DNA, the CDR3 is TGTGCCAGCAGTCCTCACTCACAGGGGTCACCCCTCCACTTT.

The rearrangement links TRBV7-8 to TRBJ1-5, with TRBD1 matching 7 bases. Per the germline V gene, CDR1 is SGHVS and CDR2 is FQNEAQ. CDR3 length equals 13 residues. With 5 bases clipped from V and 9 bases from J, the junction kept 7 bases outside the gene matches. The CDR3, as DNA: TGTGCCAGCAGCAAAGACAGGGACGGGCCCCAGCATTTT. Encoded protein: CASSKDRDGPQHF.

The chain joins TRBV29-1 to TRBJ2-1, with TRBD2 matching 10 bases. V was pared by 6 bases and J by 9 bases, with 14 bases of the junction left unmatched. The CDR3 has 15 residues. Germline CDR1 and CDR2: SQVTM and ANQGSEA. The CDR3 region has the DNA TGCAGCGTCGACCATAGCGGGGGGCGCATCGGTGAGCAGTTCTTC. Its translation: CSVDHSGGRIGEQFF.

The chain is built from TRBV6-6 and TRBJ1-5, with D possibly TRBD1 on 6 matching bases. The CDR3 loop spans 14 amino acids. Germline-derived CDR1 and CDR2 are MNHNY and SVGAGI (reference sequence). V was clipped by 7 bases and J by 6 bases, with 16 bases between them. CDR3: CASKPAGDVQPQHF. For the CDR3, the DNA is TGTGCCAGCAAACCCGCAGGGGACGTTCAGCCCCAGCATTTT.

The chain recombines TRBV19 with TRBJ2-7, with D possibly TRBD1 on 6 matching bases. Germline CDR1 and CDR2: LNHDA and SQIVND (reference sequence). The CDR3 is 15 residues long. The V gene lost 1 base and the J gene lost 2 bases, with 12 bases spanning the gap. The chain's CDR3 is CASSIAQGLTYEQYF. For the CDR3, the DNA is TGTGCCAGTAGTATAGCACAGGGTCTCACCTACGAGCAGTACTTC.

The CDR3 sequence: CASTSTRDGNEQFF. CDR3 bases: TGTGCCAGTACCAGTACCAGGGACGGCAATGAGCAGTTCTTC. The V gene is TRBV19, the J gene TRBJ2-1; D is perhaps TRBD1 or TRBD2 (5 bases each). V lost 7 bases and J lost 6, with 16 bases in between. Per the germline V gene, CDR1 is LNHDA and CDR2 is SQIVND (reference sequence). There are 14 residues in the CDR3.

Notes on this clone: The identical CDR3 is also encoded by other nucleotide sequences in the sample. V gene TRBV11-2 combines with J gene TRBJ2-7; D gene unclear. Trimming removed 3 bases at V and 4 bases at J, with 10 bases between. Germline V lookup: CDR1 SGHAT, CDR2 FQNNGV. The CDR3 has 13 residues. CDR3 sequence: CASSLGRTYEQYF. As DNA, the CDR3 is TGTGCCAGCAGCTTGGGCCGCACTTACGAGCAGTACTTC. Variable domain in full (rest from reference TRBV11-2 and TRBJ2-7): EAGVAQSPRYKIIEKRQSVAFWCNPISGHATLYWYQQILGQGPKLLIQFQNNGVVDDSQLPKDRFSAERLKGVDSTLKIQPAKLEDSAVYLCASSLGRTYEQYFGPGTRLTVT.

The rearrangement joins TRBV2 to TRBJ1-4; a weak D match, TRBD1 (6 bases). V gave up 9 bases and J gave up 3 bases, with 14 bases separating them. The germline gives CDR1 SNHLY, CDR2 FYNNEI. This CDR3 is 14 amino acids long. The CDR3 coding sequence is TGTGCCAGTAAGGACAGACCAGCTAATGAAAAACTGTTTTTT. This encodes CASKDRPANEKLFF.

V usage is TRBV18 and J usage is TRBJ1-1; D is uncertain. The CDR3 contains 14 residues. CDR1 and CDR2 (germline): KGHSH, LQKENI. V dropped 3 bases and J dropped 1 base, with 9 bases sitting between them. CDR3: CASSPLATNTEAFF. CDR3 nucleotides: TGTGCCAGCTCACCGTTGGCAACGAACACTGAAGCTTTCTTT. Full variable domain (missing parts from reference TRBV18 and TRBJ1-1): NAGVMQNPRHLVRRRGQEARLRCSPMKGHSHVYWYRQLPEEGLKFMVYLQKENIIDESGMPKERFSAEFPKEGPSILRIQQVVRGDSAAYFCASSPLATNTEAFFGQGTRLTVV.

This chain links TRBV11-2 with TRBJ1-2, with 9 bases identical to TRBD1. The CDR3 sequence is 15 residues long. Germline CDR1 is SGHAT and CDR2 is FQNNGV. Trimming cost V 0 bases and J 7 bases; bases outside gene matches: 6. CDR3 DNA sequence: TGTGCCAGCAGCTTAGAGGGACAGGGACTGATTGGCTACACCTTC. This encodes CASSLEGQGLIGYTF.

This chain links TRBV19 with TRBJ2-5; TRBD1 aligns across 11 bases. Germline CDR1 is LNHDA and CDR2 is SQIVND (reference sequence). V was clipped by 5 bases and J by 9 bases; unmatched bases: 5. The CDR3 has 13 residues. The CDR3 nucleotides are TGTGCCAGTAGTGGACAGGGGGCGCTTGCCCAGTACTTC. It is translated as CASSGQGALAQYF. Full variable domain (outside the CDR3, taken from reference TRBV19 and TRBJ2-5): DGGITQSPKYLFRKEGQNVTLSCEQNLNHDAMYWYRQDPGQGLRLIYYSQIVNDFQKGDIAEGYSVSREKKESFPLTVTSAQKNPTAFYLCASSGQGALAQYFGPGTRLLVL.